These 6 T cell receptor beta chains were all obtained from the same sample, sequenced in a study of T cells in Graves' hyperthyroidism and ophthalmopathy. Amplification targeted TCR beta CDR3 regions from RNA transcripts. Primed by the HTBI set, a first-round RT-PCR was run on the TCR CDR3. TCRdb redid the calling of the multiplex PCR reads with MiXCR, one entry per CDR3 protein. The sample contains around 350,000 distinct CDR3 sequences, around a sixth of which appear only once. Sequences were obtained from blood. Receptors were obtained from a woman younger than 30 with Graves' hyperthyroidism that later progressed to Graves' ophthalmopathy.

The chain is built from TRBV3-1 and TRBJ2-7, with 8 bases that match TRBD2. J lost 2 bases, V lost 5 bases, and 5 bases had no gene match. Per the germline V gene, CDR1 is LGHDT and CDR2 is YNNKEL (reference sequence). The CDR3 has 14 residues. This CDR3 is CASSARGGTYEQYF. The DNA for the CDR3 is TGTGCCAGCAGCGCCCGGGGGGGCACCTACGAGCAGTACTTC.

The rearrangement links TRBV7-8 to TRBJ2-2, with D possibly TRBD1 on 6 matching bases. CDR3 size: 13 residues. CDR1 and CDR2 from the germline V gene are SGHVS and FQNEAQ. V lost 10 bases and J 1 base, leaving 10 bases between the germline ends. CDR3 protein: CAILRGNTGELFF. Here the CDR3 DNA reads TGTGCCATACTCAGGGGGAACACCGGGGAGCTGTTTTTT.

This clonotype was found many times. The rearrangement joins TRBV28 to TRBJ2-3; 8 nucleotides match TRBD1. The CDR3 runs 15 residues. CDR1 MDHEN and CDR2 SYDVKM come from the germline V gene. Trimming took 4 bases from V and 1 from J; bases not matched to a gene: 4. This CDR3 is CASSSPGQGTDTQYF. The CDR3 DNA reads as TGTGCCAGCAGTTCTCCGGGACAGGGCACAGATACGCAGTATTTT.

This clonotype occurred a few times. This chain links TRBV6-1 with TRBJ2-1, with TRBD2 matching 10 bases. The V gene's germline CDR1 is MNHNS and CDR2 SASEGT. The CDR3 loop spans 15 amino acids. After removal of 6 bases from V and 4 bases from J, the junction contained 6 bases not matched to a gene. The CDR3 loop is CASSHTSGVYNEQFF. The DNA for the CDR3 is TGTGCCAGCAGCCATACTAGCGGGGTATACAATGAGCAGTTCTTC.

The chain links TRBV6-2 or TRBV6-3 to TRBJ2-1, with 8 nucleotides matching TRBD2. In germline, CDR1 is MNHEY, CDR2 SVGEGT. The trim removed 6 bases at V and 7 bases at J, leaving 11 bases unmatched. CDR3 length equals 15 residues. The chain's CDR3 is CASRLGSGKGNEQFF. For the CDR3, the DNA is TGTGCCAGCAGACTGGGTAGCGGGAAAGGGAATGAGCAGTTCTTC.

At least ten counts were recorded for this clonotype. The chain couples TRBV2 to TRBJ1-2; 8 bases fit TRBD1. The J segment lost 7 bases and the V segment lost 6 bases, leaving 13 bases of the junction unmatched. Germline V gene data show CDR1 as SNHLY and CDR2 as FYNNEI. CDR3 length: 15 residues. Written as DNA, the CDR3 is TGTGCCAGCAGCCCGGGACAGGTAGGGCTCGGTGGCTACACCTTC. This codes for CASSPGQVGLGGYTF. Filled out from reference TRBV2 and TRBJ1-2, the complete variable domain reads EPEVTQTPSHQVTQMGQEVILRCVPISNHLYFYWYRQILGQKVEFLVSFYNNEISEKSEIFDDQFSVERPDGSNFTLKIRSTKLEDSAMYFCASSPGQVGLGGYTFGSGTRLTVV.